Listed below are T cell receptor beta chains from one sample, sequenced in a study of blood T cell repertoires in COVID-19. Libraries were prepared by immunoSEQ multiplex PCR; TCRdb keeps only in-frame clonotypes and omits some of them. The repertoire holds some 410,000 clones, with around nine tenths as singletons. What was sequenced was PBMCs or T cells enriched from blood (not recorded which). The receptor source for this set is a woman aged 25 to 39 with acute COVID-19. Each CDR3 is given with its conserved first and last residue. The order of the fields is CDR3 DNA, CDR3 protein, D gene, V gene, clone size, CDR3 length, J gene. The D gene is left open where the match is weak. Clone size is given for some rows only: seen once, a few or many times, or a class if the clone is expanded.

DNA: TGTGCCAGTGGGCGAGGGGCCAAAAACATTCAGTACTTC
CDR3: CASGRGAKNIQYF
D: NA
V: TRBV6-5
size: NA
length: 13
J: TRBJ2-4

DNA: TGTGCCAGCAGCTCGGGGACTAGCGGGGGTCCAGATACGCAGTATTTT
CDR3: CASSSGTSGGPDTQYF
D: TRBD2
V: TRBV7-7
size: NA
length: 16
J: TRBJ2-3

DNA: TGCGCCAGCAGCTTTCTAAGACAGGGGGGCCCGAACACTGAAGCTTTCTTT
CDR3: CASSFLRQGGPNTEAFF
D: TRBD1
V: TRBV5-1
size: NA
length: 17
J: TRBJ1-1

DNA: TGTGCCAGCAGACTAGTGACTAGCGGCAATGAGCAGTTCTTC
CDR3: CASRLVTSGNEQFF
D: TRBD2
V: TRBV11-2
size: NA
length: 14
J: TRBJ2-1

DNA: TGTGCCAGCAGCTTAGCAGGTACGAGAGACACTGAAGCTTTCTTT
CDR3: CASSLAGTRDTEAFF
D: NA
V: TRBV11-2
size: NA
length: 15
J: TRBJ1-1

DNA: TGCGCCAGCAGCCCTGGACAGCTGGCGGCTTCGGGTAATTCACCCCTCCACTTT
CDR3: CASSPGQLAASGNSPLHF
D: NA
V: TRBV5-1
size: once
length: 18
J: TRBJ1-6

DNA: TGCGCCAGCCCTAAGGCGGGTACTGAAGCTTTCTTT
CDR3: CASPKAGTEAFF
D: NA
V: TRBV10-1
size: once
length: 12
J: TRBJ1-1

DNA: TGTGCCAGCAGCAAAGATAAATCTCAACGGACAGGGTCCCAACCAAATTCACCCCTCCACTTT
CDR3: CASSKDKSQRTGSQPNSPLHF
D: NA
V: TRBV21-1
size: NA
length: 21
J: TRBJ1-6

DNA: TGTGCCAGCAGCTTAGGGGTAGCGGGGACCCACGAGCAGTACTTC
CDR3: CASSLGVAGTHEQYF
D: TRBD2
V: TRBV11-3
size: NA
length: 15
J: TRBJ2-7

DNA: TGTGCCAGCAGCTACCACCGGGCAGGAGGCGAGACCCAGTACTTC
CDR3: CASSYHRAGGETQYF
D: NA
V: TRBV7-2
size: NA
length: 15
J: TRBJ2-5

DNA: TGCAGTGCTTGGGGGCCCGCTGAAGCTTTCTTT
CDR3: CSAWGPAEAFF
D: NA
V: TRBV20-1
size: NA
length: 11
J: TRBJ1-1

DNA: TGTGCCAGCAGCCAAGAGGGGCTTGGGAACTATGGCTACACCTTC
CDR3: CASSQEGLGNYGYTF
D: NA
V: TRBV3-1/TRBV3-2
size: NA
length: 15
J: TRBJ1-2

DNA: TGTGCCAGCAGCTTAACAGCGGGCCTCTCCGAGCAGTACTTC
CDR3: CASSLTAGLSEQYF
D: NA
V: TRBV7-3
size: NA
length: 14
J: TRBJ2-7

DNA: TGTGCCAGCAGCCAAGGACAGGGGGTCAACCAGCCCCAGCATTTT
CDR3: CASSQGQGVNQPQHF
D: TRBD1
V: TRBV3-1/TRBV3-2
size: NA
length: 15
J: TRBJ1-5

DNA: TGTGCTAGTGGTTTGGTTCCAGGTGTTTCTGGAAACACCATATATTTT
CDR3: CASGLVPGVSGNTIYF
D: NA
V: TRBV12-5
size: NA
length: 16
J: TRBJ1-3

DNA: TGTGCCAGCAGCCAAGAATTTGGACTAGGCCCTTACAATGAGCAGTTCTTC
CDR3: CASSQEFGLGPYNEQFF
D: TRBD2
V: TRBV14
size: NA
length: 17
J: TRBJ2-1

DNA: TGTGCCAGTAGTAAGGGCAGCGGGGGAGTCGCCGGGGAGCTGTTTTTT
CDR3: CASSKGSGGVAGELFF
D: TRBD2
V: TRBV19
size: few
length: 16
J: TRBJ2-2

DNA: TGTGCCAGCAGCTTATATCGGGGAGAGACCCAGTACTTC
CDR3: CASSLYRGETQYF
D: NA
V: TRBV11-3
size: NA
length: 13
J: TRBJ2-5

DNA: TGTGCCAGCACCGGGACAGCCATTAATGAAAAACTGTTTTTT
CDR3: CASTGTAINEKLFF
D: TRBD1
V: TRBV6-5
size: NA
length: 14
J: TRBJ1-4

DNA: TGTGCCAGCAGTGAAGTCCAGGGGGCCGACGAGCAGTACTTC
CDR3: CASSEVQGADEQYF
D: TRBD1
V: TRBV6-1
size: NA
length: 14
J: TRBJ2-7

DNA: TGTGCCAGCAGTCCTGGAGGGGCCCACACCGGGGAGCTGTTTTTT
CDR3: CASSPGGAHTGELFF
D: NA
V: TRBV28
size: NA
length: 15
J: TRBJ2-2

DNA: TGTGCCACCGGGCGGGGGGAGAGGTATGGCTACACCTTC
CDR3: CATGRGERYGYTF
D: NA
V: TRBV15
size: few
length: 13
J: TRBJ1-2

DNA: TGTGCCAGCTCCCCCCCGAACTACAATTCACCCCTCCACTTT
CDR3: CASSPPNYNSPLHF
D: NA
V: TRBV18
size: NA
length: 14
J: TRBJ1-6

DNA: TGTGCCAGCAGTCCACAGGCGTACTATGGCTACACCTTC
CDR3: CASSPQAYYGYTF
D: NA
V: TRBV12-3/TRBV12-4
size: NA
length: 13
J: TRBJ1-2